The sequence of this TCR beta chain was determined in a study of T cell changes during pregnancy in multiple sclerosis. Only in-frame clones appear in the TCRdb table, and some are missing; sequencing was by immunoSEQ multiplex PCR. This table holds tens of thousands of clones, around 95% found once. Germline loops: CDR1 MDHEN, CDR2 SYDVKM. The CDR3 has 13 residues. Trimming cost V 8 bases and J 11 bases, with 20 bases left between them. Sample: peripheral blood, taken in the third trimester of pregnancy. The receptor was isolated from a female donor in good health, enrolled as a control in a pregnancy study. The genes are TRBV28 and TRBJ2-3; possibly TRBD2 for D (6 bases). CDR3 in DNA: TGTGCCAGCGGCCCCGGGGACTTCCTGCTGCAGTATTTT. Translation gives CASGPGDFLLQYF.